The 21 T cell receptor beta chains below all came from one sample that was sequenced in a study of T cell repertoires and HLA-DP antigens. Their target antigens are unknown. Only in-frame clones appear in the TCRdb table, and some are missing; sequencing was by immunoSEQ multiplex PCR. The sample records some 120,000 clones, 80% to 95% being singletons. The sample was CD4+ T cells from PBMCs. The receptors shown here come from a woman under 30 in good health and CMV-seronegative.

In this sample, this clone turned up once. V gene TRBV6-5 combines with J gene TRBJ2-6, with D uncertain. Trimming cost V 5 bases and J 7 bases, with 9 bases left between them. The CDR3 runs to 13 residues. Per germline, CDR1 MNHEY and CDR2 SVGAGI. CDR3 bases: TGTGCCAGCAGTCCGCCCAGCGCCAACGTCCTGACTTTC. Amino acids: CASSPPSANVLTF.

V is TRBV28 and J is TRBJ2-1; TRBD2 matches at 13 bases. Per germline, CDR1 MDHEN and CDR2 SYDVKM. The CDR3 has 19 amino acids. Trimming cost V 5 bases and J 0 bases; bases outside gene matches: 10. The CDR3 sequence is CASSLPGLAGPSSYNEQFF. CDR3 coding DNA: TGTGCCAGCAGTCTCCCGGGACTAGCGGGACCAAGCTCCTACAATGAGCAGTTCTTC.

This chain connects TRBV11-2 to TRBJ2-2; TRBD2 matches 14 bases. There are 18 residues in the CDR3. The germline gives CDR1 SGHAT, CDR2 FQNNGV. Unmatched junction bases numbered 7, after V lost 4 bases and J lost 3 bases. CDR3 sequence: CASSYRLAGGRDTGELFF. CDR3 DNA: TGTGCCAGCAGCTATCGACTAGCGGGAGGGCGGGACACCGGGGAGCTGTTTTTT.

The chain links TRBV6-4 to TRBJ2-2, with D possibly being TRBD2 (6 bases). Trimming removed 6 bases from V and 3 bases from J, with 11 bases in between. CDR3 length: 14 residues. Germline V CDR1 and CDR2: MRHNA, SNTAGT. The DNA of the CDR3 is TGTGCCAGCAGAAGGGGAGGCGACACCGGGGAGCTGTTTTTT. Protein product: CASRRGGDTGELFF.

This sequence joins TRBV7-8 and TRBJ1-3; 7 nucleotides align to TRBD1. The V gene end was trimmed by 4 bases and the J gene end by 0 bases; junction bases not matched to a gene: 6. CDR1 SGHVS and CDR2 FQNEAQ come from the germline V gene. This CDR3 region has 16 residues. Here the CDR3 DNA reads TGTGCCAGCAGCTCTCAGGGGGGTCTCTCTGGAAACACCATATATTTT. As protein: CASSSQGGLSGNTIYF.

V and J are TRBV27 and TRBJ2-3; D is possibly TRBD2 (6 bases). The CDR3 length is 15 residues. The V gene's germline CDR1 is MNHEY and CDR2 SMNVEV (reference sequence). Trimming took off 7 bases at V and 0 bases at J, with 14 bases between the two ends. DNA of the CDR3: TGTGCCAGCACCGTCGCGGGGATTAGCACAGATACGCAGTATTTT. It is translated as CASTVAGISTDTQYF.

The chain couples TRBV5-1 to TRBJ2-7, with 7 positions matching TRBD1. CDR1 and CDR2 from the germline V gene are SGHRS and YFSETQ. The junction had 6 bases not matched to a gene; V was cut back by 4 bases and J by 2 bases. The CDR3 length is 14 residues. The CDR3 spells CASSVGQITYEQYF. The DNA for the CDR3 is TGCGCCAGCAGCGTGGGACAGATTACCTACGAGCAGTACTTC.

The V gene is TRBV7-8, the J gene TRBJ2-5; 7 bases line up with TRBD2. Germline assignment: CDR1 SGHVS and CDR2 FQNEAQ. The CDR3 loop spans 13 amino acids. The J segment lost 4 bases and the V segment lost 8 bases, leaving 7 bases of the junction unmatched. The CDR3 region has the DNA TGTGCCAGCGGGTTGGGGGGGTTAGAGACCCAGTACTTC. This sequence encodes CASGLGGLETQYF.

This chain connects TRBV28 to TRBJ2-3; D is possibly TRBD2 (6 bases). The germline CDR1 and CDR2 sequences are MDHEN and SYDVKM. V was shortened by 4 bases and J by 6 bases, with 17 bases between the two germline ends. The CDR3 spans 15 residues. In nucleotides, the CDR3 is TGTGCCAGCAGTTCGACTAGACTTCTCACGGATACGCAGTATTTT. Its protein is CASSSTRLLTDTQYF.

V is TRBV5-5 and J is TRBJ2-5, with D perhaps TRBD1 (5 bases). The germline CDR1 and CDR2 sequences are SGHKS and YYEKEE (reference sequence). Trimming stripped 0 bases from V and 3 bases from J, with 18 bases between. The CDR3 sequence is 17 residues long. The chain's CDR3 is CASSLEIGRQGKETQYF. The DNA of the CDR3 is TGTGCCAGCAGCTTGGAAATCGGGCGGCAGGGTAAAGAGACCCAGTACTTC.

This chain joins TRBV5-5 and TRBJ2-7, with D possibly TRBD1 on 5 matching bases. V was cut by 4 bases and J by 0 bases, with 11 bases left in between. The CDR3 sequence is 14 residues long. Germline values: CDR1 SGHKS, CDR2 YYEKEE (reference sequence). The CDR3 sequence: CASSPRQYSYEQYV. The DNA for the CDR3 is TGTGCCAGCAGCCCGCGACAGTACTCCTACGAGCAGTACGTC.

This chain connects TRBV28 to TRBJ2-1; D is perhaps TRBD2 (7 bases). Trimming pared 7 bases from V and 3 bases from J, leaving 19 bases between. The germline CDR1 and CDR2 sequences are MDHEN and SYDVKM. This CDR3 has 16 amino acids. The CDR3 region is CASKPGGAGVYNEQFF. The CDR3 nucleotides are TGTGCCAGCAAACCTGGGGGGGCTGGGGTCTACAATGAGCAGTTCTTC. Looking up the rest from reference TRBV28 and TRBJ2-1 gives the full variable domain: DVKVTQSSRYLVKRTGEKVFLECVQDMDHENMFWYRQDPGLGLRLIYFSYDVKMKEKGDIPEGYSVSREKKERFSLILESASTNQTSMYLCASKPGGAGVYNEQFFGPGTRLTVL.

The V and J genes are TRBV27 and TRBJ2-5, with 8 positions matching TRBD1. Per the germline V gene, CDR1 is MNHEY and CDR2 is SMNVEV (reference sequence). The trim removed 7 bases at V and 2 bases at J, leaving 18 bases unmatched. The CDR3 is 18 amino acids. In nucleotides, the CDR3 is TGTGCCAGCAACACCTACAGGGGGGACTCGATACTACAAGAGACCCAGTACTTC. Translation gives CASNTYRGDSILQETQYF.

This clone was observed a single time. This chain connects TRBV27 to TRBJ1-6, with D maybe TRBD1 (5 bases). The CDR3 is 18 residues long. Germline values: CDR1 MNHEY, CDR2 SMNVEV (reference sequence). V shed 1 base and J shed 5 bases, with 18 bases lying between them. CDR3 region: CASSLWGFVRGNNSPLHF. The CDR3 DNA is TGTGCCAGCAGTTTATGGGGGTTTGTTAGGGGAAATAATTCACCCCTCCACTTT.

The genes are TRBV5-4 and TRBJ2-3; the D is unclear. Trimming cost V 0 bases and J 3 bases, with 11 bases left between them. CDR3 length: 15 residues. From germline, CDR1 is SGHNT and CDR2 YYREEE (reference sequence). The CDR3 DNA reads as TGTGCCAGCAGCTTGGTCGGCACGGAAACAGATACGCAGTATTTT. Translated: CASSLVGTETDTQYF.

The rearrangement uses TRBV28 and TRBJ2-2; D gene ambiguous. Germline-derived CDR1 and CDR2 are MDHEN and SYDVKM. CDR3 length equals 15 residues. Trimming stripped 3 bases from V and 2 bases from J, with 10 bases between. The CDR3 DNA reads TGTGCCAGCAGTTTTGCTAGGGCCAACACCGGGGAGCTGTTTTTT. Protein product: CASSFARANTGELFF.

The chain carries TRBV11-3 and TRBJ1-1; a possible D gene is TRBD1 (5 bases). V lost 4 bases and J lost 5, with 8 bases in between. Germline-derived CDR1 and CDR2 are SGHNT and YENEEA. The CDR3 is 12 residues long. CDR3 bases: TGTGCCAGCAGCTACCGGGGGACTGAAGCTTTCTTT. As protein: CASSYRGTEAFF.

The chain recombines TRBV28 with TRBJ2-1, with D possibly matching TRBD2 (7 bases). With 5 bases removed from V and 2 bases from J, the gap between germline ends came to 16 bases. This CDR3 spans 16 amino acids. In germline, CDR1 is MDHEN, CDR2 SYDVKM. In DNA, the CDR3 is TGTGCCAGCAGTCCCGCGGGGGCAGATACCTACAATGAGCAGTTCTTC. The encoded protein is CASSPAGADTYNEQFF.

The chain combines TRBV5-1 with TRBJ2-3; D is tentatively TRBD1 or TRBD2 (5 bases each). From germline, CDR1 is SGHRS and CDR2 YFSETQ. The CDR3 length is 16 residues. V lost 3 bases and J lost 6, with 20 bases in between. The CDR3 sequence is CASSSLPPGPGDTQYF. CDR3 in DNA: TGCGCCAGCAGCTCCCTACCCCCGGGACCCGGTGATACGCAGTATTTT.

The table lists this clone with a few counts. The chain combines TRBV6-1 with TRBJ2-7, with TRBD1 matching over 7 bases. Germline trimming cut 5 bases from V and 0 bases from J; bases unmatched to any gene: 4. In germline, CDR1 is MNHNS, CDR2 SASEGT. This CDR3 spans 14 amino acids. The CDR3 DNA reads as TGTGCCAGCAGTCAACAGGGGCGCTCCTACGAGCAGTACTTC. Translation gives CASSQQGRSYEQYF.

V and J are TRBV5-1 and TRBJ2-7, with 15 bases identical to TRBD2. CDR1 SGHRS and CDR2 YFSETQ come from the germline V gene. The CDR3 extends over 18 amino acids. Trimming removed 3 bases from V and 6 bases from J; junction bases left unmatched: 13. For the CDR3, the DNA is TGCGCCAGCAGCTCATTGCCTGGGACTAGCGGGAGGTCTTCCGAGCAGTACTTC. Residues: CASSSLPGTSGRSSEQYF.